This T cell receptor beta chain was sequenced during a study of cytomegalovirus exposure and HLA in healthy donors. Study-wide points: According to a subsequent analysis, TCR clusters from the first cohort were inclined to appear together in the 90 to 150 validation repertoires. Reports indicated that the classifier achieved high specificity and sensitivity in diagnosing cytomegalovirus status. CMV antigen specificity was confirmed in vitro for a few CMV-associated chains.

Sequenced by immunoSEQ multiplex PCR; TCRdb stores in-frame clones only, minus some. The table lists approximately 59,000 clones, approximately 92% of them singletons. V trimming: 2 bases; J trimming: 3 bases; junction bases outside the gene matches: 2. The CDR3 is made up of 16 amino acids. The germline gives CDR1 MGHRA, CDR2 YSYEKL. The donors were part of the validation cohort of roughly 130 subjects. That cohort was separate from the first cohort, which comprised 670 or so subjects. Of note for this clone: Its antigen is unidentified.

This TCR was recovered from a man aged 18 to 30 in good health and CMV-seropositive. The sample comprised PBMCs. This chain connects TRBV4-1 to TRBJ2-2, with 11 bases matching TRBD2. In nucleotides, the CDR3 is TGCGCCAGCAGCCAACAGGGACTAGCGGACACCGGGGAGCTGTTTTTT. Translating gives CASSQQGLADTGELFF.